Given below is one TCR beta chain in context. The germline V gene encodes CDR1 LGHNA and CDR2 YSLEER. J lost 5 bases, V lost 0 bases, and 6 bases had no gene match. CDR3 length equals 15 residues. Recruitment covered about two dozen US areas and drew participants whose ages spanned roughly 18 to 100 years. Participants were placed into cohorts based on the clinical history they reported. Sequencing used immunoSEQ multiplex PCR; TCRdb keeps in-frame clones, though not all of them. Here the sample spans about 260,000 clones, roughly 88% being singletons. This entry belongs to a study of blood T cell repertoires in COVID-19. Study overall: Sites across the United States, Italy and Spain contributed samples from acute and convalescent COVID-19. In each case, the material was cDNA or gDNA derived from T cells, B-cell-depleted T cells, or PBMCs.

The chain has TRBV4-3 and TRBJ1-2, with TRBD1 matching 7 bases. The clonotype was recovered from a woman aged 40 to 50 with acute COVID-19. Source material: PBMCs or T cells enriched from blood (not recorded which). The CDR3 loop reads CASSQDRQGGYGYTF. The CDR3 coding sequence is TGCGCCAGCAGCCAAGATCGACAGGGCGGATATGGCTACACCTTC.